These 2 T cell receptor beta chains were sequenced from one sample in a study of control samples from healthy donors and cancer patients. Clones were sequenced by immunoSEQ multiplex PCR, and TCRdb holds only the in-frame ones, with some missing. Of around 6,100 clones in the sample, over 60% were seen once. The sequencing sample was made of formalin-fixed, paraffin-embedded tissue. Every receptor here comes from a male donor with melanoma.

The gene calls are TRBV2 and TRBJ2-1; D unclear. Trimming shortened V by 4 bases and J by 5 bases, and 9 bases separated the two germline ends. The CDR3 contains 13 residues. Looked up from germline, CDR1 is SNHLY and CDR2 is FYNNEI. The DNA for the CDR3 is TGTGCCAGCAGTGGCTGGAGAGACAATGAGCAGTTCTTC. As protein: CASSGWRDNEQFF. The variable domain in full, with the rest retrieved from reference TRBV2 and TRBJ2-1, is EPEVTQTPSHQVTQMGQEVILRCVPISNHLYFYWYRQILGQKVEFLVSFYNNEISEKSEIFDDQFSVERPDGSNFTLKIRSTKLEDSAMYFCASSGWRDNEQFFGPGTRLTVL.

The rearrangement uses TRBV19 and TRBJ2-1, with D possibly being TRBD1 (5 bases). Germline V gene data show CDR1 as LNHDA and CDR2 as SQIVND (reference sequence). With 2 bases removed from V and 6 bases from J, the gap between germline ends came to 17 bases. CDR3 size: 16 residues. The chain's CDR3 is CASSIWAGYSVNEQFF. The CDR3, as DNA: TGTGCCAGTAGTATATGGGCAGGGTATTCGGTCAATGAGCAGTTCTTC.